The 4 T cell receptor beta chains below were found in one sample sequenced in a study of OX40 agonist ivuxolimab in advanced cancers. TCRdb's table, derived via immunoSEQ multiplex PCR, lists solely in-frame clones and lacks some. Altogether over 80,000 clones are present, approximately 80% being singletons, with the ten largest covering around 5%. This material consisted of CD4+ or CD8+ T cells sorted from blood, taken in a trial of the OX40 agonist ivuxolimab. Receptors originate from an adult with an advanced solid tumor such as melanoma, head and neck, liver or kidney cancer.

The chain has TRBV10-2 and TRBJ1-1, with no clear D. This CDR3 has 13 amino acids. Trimming took 7 bases from V and 2 from J, leaving 11 bases between them. Germline assignment: CDR1 WSHSY and CDR2 SAAADI. Written as DNA, the CDR3 is TGCGCCAGCACGGCAAATCGAAACACTGAAGCTTTCTTT. Amino acids: CASTANRNTEAFF.

The V and J genes are TRBV13 and TRBJ1-1, with 10 nucleotides matching TRBD1. The CDR3 has 17 amino acids. The V gene end was trimmed by 2 bases and the J gene end by 1 base; junction bases not matched to a gene: 7. The germline gives CDR1 PRHDT, CDR2 FYEKMQ (reference sequence). The CDR3 spells CASSLRTWTGGNTEAFF. The CDR3 DNA is TGTGCCAGCAGCTTAAGGACGTGGACAGGGGGGAACACTGAAGCTTTCTTT.

The chain links TRBV5-3 to TRBJ1-5; 9 bases align to TRBD1. TRBV5-3 is an open reading frame, and its role is uncertain. The CDR3 spans 19 residues. V trimming: 5 bases; J trimming: 3 bases; junction bases outside the gene matches: 18. CDR3 nucleotides: TGTGCCAGAAGGAACTGTCCGCTGTATGACAGGGGGAACAATCAGCCCCAGCATTTT. Translated: CARRNCPLYDRGNNQPQHF.

The chain has TRBV11-3 and TRBJ1-2; D gene unclear. This CDR3 is 13 amino acids long. Between the trimmed V and J ends, which lost 2 bases and 5 bases, there was a span of 9 bases. Germline CDR1 and CDR2: SGHNT and YENEEA. The CDR3 region is CASSLRKKYGYTF. In DNA form, the CDR3 reads TGTGCCAGCAGCTTAAGGAAAAAGTATGGCTACACCTTC.